This T cell receptor (beta chain) came from a study of cytomegalovirus exposure and HLA in healthy donors. Study at large: Genotyping of 398 donors showed that about 79% belonged to the Caucasian-associated ancestry cluster.

PCR primers comprised 60 Vbeta and 13 Jbeta primers. The assay was immunoSEQ multiplex PCR, and TCRdb's table has in-frame clones only and misses some. The data include fewer than 50,000 clones; the top ten clones carry about 8%. This CDR3 has 15 amino acids. CDR1 and CDR2 (germline): SGHTA, FQGNSA. J gave up 1 base and V 8 bases, and 8 bases lay outside the gene matches. The J gene is TRBJ2-3, the V gene TRBV7-2; 8 positions agree with TRBD2. This receptor was taken from a male donor in good health and CMV-seronegative. The sequenced sample consisted of PBMCs. The CDR3 reads CASGLREVRTDTQYF. The DNA of the CDR3 is TGTGCCAGCGGTCTGCGGGAGGTACGCACAGATACGCAGTATTTT.